The rows below give T cell receptor beta chains drawn from one sample of a study of blood T cell repertoires in COVID-19. TCRdb's copy holds only in-frame clones and misses some; the assay was immunoSEQ multiplex PCR. The sample carries some 150,000 clones, roughly 80% recorded once. The source material was peripheral blood. These receptors originate from a man in his 60s with acute or convalescent COVID-19. The conserved cysteine and the conserved F or W are not part of the CDR3 here. Not all rows give a size; the values are once, few, many and, for expanded clones, a class.

J gene,V gene,clone size,CDR3 protein
TRBJ2-2,TRBV24-1,-,ATSGTSGSNGELF
TRBJ2-1,TRBV5-1,few,ASSFRGGDEQF
TRBJ2-1,TRBV7-2,once,ASSLEPSGRYYNEQF
TRBJ2-1,TRBV6-5,-,ASLAGFSYNEQF
TRBJ2-1,TRBV6-2/TRBV6-3,-,ASSLGGGGNEQF
TRBJ1-1,TRBV7-6,once,ASSLTVGNTEAF
TRBJ2-7,TRBV11-2,-,ASSPLGSGSREQY
TRBJ1-2,TRBV2,-,ASRGDSANYGYT
TRBJ1-6,TRBV27,-,ASRTGTGAYNSPLH
TRBJ1-5,TRBV18,-,ASSLGDYQPQH
TRBJ2-5,TRBV3-1/TRBV3-2,-,ASSQRASGSLYQETQY
TRBJ2-5,TRBV19,-,ASRMTGGLETQY
TRBJ1-6,TRBV28,-,ASSRGTAKYNSPLH
TRBJ2-7,TRBV7-2,-,ARPGEQY
TRBJ1-2,TRBV19,-,ASSMGRQANYGYT
TRBJ1-1,TRBV4-1,few,ASSHDRVNTEAF
TRBJ2-5,TRBV5-6,-,ASSVSGTPKETQY
TRBJ2-1,TRBV21-1,once,ASSNLHGGEQF
TRBJ2-1,TRBV4-3,-,ASSQEASGFPYNEQF
TRBJ1-1,TRBV6-5,once,ASQQDGVNTEAF
TRBJ2-3,TRBV7-3,once,ASSPSDARNTDTQY
TRBJ1-2,TRBV4-1,-,ASSRDTGNRGYT
TRBJ2-7,TRBV19,-,ASSIVRGFPYEQY
TRBJ2-2,TRBV7-6,-,ASSSFNTGELF
TRBJ2-1,TRBV27,-,ASSLQSGNYNEQF
TRBJ1-3,TRBV11-1,few,ASSRSRPSGNTIY
TRBJ2-5,TRBV4-2,few,ASSQDWGGGETQY
TRBJ1-1,TRBV29-1,-,SVEGSSTEAF
TRBJ2-7,TRBV4-1,once,ASSQSLIRGSREQY
TRBJ1-2,TRBV28,-,ASSTTGAGYT
TRBJ1-4,TRBV18,-,ASFRGRNEKLF
TRBJ2-3,TRBV9,-,ASSVAGGRTDTQY
TRBJ2-7,TRBV20-1,-,SGREDVEQY
TRBJ1-1,TRBV6-5,-,ASSYSRGGYTEAF
TRBJ2-2,TRBV24-1,once,ATRPTSGRGNTGELF
TRBJ1-1,TRBV18,-,ASSPGQGSGIPF
TRBJ1-5,TRBV2,-,ASSDTGQSNQPQH
TRBJ1-2,TRBV24-1,-,ATSDELTAYGYT
TRBJ1-6,TRBV6-5,-,ASSFWTGRNSPLH